This T cell receptor (beta chain) emerged from a study of T cells of healthy individuals. This clonotype was counted only a few times. Trimming removed 0 bases from V and 5 bases from J, with 10 bases in between. This CDR3 has 13 residues. Germline V gene data show CDR1 as SQVTM and CDR2 as ANQGSEA. TCRdb passed the 5' RACE reads through MiXCR, listing each CDR3 protein once. In the table there are about 96,000 distinct CDR3 sequences, under 20% of which are singletons. The chain uses TRBV29-1 and TRBJ2-5; D is unclear. This sequence originates from a human donor in good health. CDR3 sequence (DNA): TGCAGCGTTGAAGATTCGCTAAGGGAGACCCAGTACTTC. Its translation is CSVEDSLRETQYF.